This paragraph reports one T cell receptor (beta chain). Its recognized antigen is unknown. Per-base qualities were not stored, and no clone one base away is much larger. The CDR3 runs 12 amino acids, cysteine and phenylalanine included. CDR3 DNA only is kept here, 36 bases in frame from base 1. Per the germline V gene, MDHEN is the CDR1 and SYDVKM is the CDR2. V is clipped by 5 bases and J by 7 bases, and the sequence between their germline boundaries is 11 bases long. The data were obtained in a study of beta chain features in type 1 diabetes listed by TCRdb under 2018. With regard to the full study: No differences in mean age, gender distribution, total cell number or subset yield were found between patients and healthy donors. A total of just under 110,000,000 sorted cells were examined across all samples, and RNA yield correlated strongly with the number of cells per subset. The study compared TCRB repertoires of sorted circulating CD4+ T cell subsets between recently diagnosed type 1 diabetes patients and matched healthy donors. Regulatory and stem cell-like memory subsets were obtained from only 8 patients and roughly 8 healthy donors, while naive and central memory subsets were obtained from all 30 or so donors. General study outcomes and caveats: Naive, central memory and regulatory TCRB repertoires appeared more similar among patients than among healthy donors. Type 1 diabetes patients showed a moderate but significant shortening of TCRB CDR3 length in all four CD4+ subsets. Only small numbers of individuals were included in the HLA sub-analyses, which left unresolved whether HLA type had any influence on TCRB rearrangement. Patients with type 1 diabetes made fewer insertions and deleted more nucleotides at VDJ recombination sites, implying thymic rearrangement abnormalities. PCR may preferentially amplify shorter templates, but because patient and control samples were amplified and corrected together, any resulting skew would affect both groups equally. Because cDNA was sequenced instead of genomic DNA, activated cells with high expression could be over-represented, although the groups did not differ in activation or CD3 levels.

Each donor gave one peripheral blood draw, roughly 0.12 L on average, collected into heparinised tubes. Using a panel that included CD45RO, CCR7, CD25, CD127, CD95 and CD27, naive, central memory, regulatory and stem cell-like memory CD4+ T cells were sorted on a BD FACSAria II. All sorted populations exceeded 98% purity. Right away, PBMCs were isolated by Lymphoprep density gradient centrifugation and were stained directly, with no culture step. To minimize batch effects, samples were stained and sorted in pairs, one healthy donor with one patient per experiment. All of the isolated RNA was reverse transcribed with the High Capacity cDNA Reverse Transcription Kit, so expressed TCRB transcripts were sequenced. Deep immunoSEQ sequencing was performed on naive, central memory and regulatory T cell samples, with an average of roughly 3.5 million total reads per sample. Sorted cells were lysed in RLT buffer, and RNA was extracted using DNase-treated RNeasy Micro or Mini kits according to cell number. To prevent cross-contamination, every cell subset was processed on its own, while patient and healthy donor samples were processed together. The immunoSEQ multiplex PCR was used to amplify TCRB sequences from cDNA, yielding 87-bp fragments that span the CDR3 region. Amplicons were sequenced on the Illumina HiSeq platform. On the study's bioinformatics: PCR bias was computationally corrected using synthetic template baselines, reads within Hamming distance 2 were collapsed, and singletons that could not be merged were discarded. Reads were aligned against IMGT so that V, D and J genes, CDR3 length and insertions or deletions at six rearrangement sites could be assigned. Within each subset, clonotype counts were normalized to the number of sorted cells before true diversity and Gini coefficients were calculated with the tcR R package. Repertoire sharing was quantified using the overlap coefficient calculated on TCRB nucleotide sequences. Out-of-frame TCRB sequences from naive cells were analyzed as a proxy for the pre-selection repertoire. The clones in this table, taken by TCRdb from immuneACCESS, are in-frame only. Not every clone is retained; where verified, under half of the shortfall comes from an unresolved V gene, and the cause of the rest is unknown. V, J and clone size are taken as reported in that table, and D and trimming were inferred from the DNA itself. For this sample there are hundreds of thousands of clones; roughly a sixth appear just once. The ten largest clones add up to about 0.02% of the sample.

The clonotype was recovered from a woman in her late teens or twenties in good health. Sequences were obtained from naive CD4+ T cells from blood. Sample cell subset or site, as interpreted from the label and publication: true naive CD4+ T cells. The rearrangement combines TRBV28 with TRBJ1-2; a tentative D match to TRBD1 spans 6 bases. Here is the DNA: TGTGCCAGCAGTATAGGGACACCTGGCTACACCTTC. Its protein product is CASSIGTPGYTF.